In its sample, the clone carrying this T cell receptor (beta chain) was seen a few times. Its antigen is not identified. This sample is drawn from a study of regulatory T cells in long-lasting Graves disease. Study-wide background: For a period under 3 months, newly diagnosed Graves' patients had taken antithyroid drugs.

To make TCR beta libraries, researchers used iRepertoire HTBI primers and Arm-PCR of CDR3 regions. MiXCR, applied by TCRdb to the multiplex PCR reads, yields one record per CDR3 protein. The profile shows 380,000 or so distinct CDR3 sequences, under 20% of them singletons. The study, taken as a whole, reports: When disease was persistent, TRBV28, TRBJ1-2 and TRBJ2-5 were the favored segments.

Germline V gene lookup returns CDR1 SQVTM and CDR2 ANQGSEA. CDR3 length equals 15 residues. The V and J ends lost 3 bases and 5 bases respectively, with 20 bases between them. Time point here: newly diagnosed GD, antithyroid drugs for less than 3 months. Researchers made the TCR library from RNA that was extracted from PBMCs. These data are also associated with another study on T cells in Graves' hyperthyroidism and ophthalmopathy. That source reports: Patients aged 18 to 65 had newly diagnosed hyperthyroidism of under 2 months' duration. When the TCR CDR3 underwent first-round RT-PCR, the HTBI primer set was used.

The TCR originated in a woman aged 18-30 years with Graves disease. The V gene is TRBV29-1, the J gene TRBJ2-7, with D uncertain. This sample comprised peripheral blood mononuclear cells (PBMCs), obtained at new diagnosis, from a patient treated with antithyroid drugs. As DNA, the CDR3 is TGCAGCGTTGAGAAACCGGGTCCTTGGGGTGACGAGCAGTACTTC. Residues: CSVEKPGPWGDEQYF.